This T cell receptor (beta chain) was sequenced in a study of cytomegalovirus exposure and HLA in healthy donors. On the study more broadly: The Caucasian-associated ancestry cluster contained 81% of the approximately 390 genotyped donors. Findings and caveats of the study: Altogether, more than 150 TCR beta chains were recorded as cytomegalovirus-associated. Clonal expansion, a later analysis showed, was greater in HLA-associated TCR beta chains than in equally common others. Specific recognition of CMV antigens was confirmed in vitro for a few chains (all CMV-associated).

The CDR3 contains 15 residues. The V gene end was trimmed by 6 bases and the J gene end by 7 bases; junction bases not matched to a gene: 7. Germline lookup yields CDR1 MNHEY and CDR2 SMNVEV (reference sequence). The PCR ran on 60 Vbeta and 13 Jbeta primers. Only in-frame clones appear in the TCRdb table, and some are missing; sequencing was by immunoSEQ multiplex PCR. The table has some 110,000 clones, 65% to 75% seen once. To note about this clone: Its antigen is not identified.

This sequence joins TRBV27 and TRBJ2-7; 15 bases match TRBD2. The sequence was obtained from a female donor in good health and CMV-seronegative. The sequencing sample was made of PBMCs. The CDR3 here is CASSRTSGRADEQYF. In nucleotides, the CDR3 is TGTGCCAGCAGCCGGACTAGCGGGAGGGCCGATGAGCAGTACTTC.